This entry features one TCR beta chain sequence. TCRdb's table, derived via immunoSEQ multiplex PCR, lists solely in-frame clones and lacks some. The data show around 100,000 clones, with approximately 80% seen just once and about 5.3% held by the top ten. The source of the sample is a study of a mutant IDH1 vaccine in newly diagnosed glioma. Study context: Of treated patients, around 62% were men and roughly 38% women, averaging roughly 42 years.

This CDR3 spans 14 amino acids. V gave up 0 bases and J gave up 9 bases, with 10 bases separating them. Germline CDR1 is SGHRS and CDR2 is YFSETQ. Time point reported: baseline, week 1 (first vaccination visit). As for treatment: pre-vaccination baseline after standard-of-care therapy. The gene calls are TRBV5-1 and TRBJ1-6; possible D gene TRBD1, 6 bases. The sequence came from a man in his forties with glioma. Some clones in this sample may be carry-over from other donors' samples. Specimen: PBMCs, collected from a glioma patient treated with radiotherapy, temozolomide or both. In DNA, the CDR3 is TGCGCCAGCAGCTTGGAAGGGGGTAGTTCACCCCTCCACTTT. Protein product: CASSLEGGSSPLHF.